This paragraph reports one T cell receptor (beta chain). Antigen: not known. This record belongs to a study of OX40 agonist ivuxolimab in advanced cancers. Study details: Every patient in dose escalation had hepatocellular carcinoma, melanoma, renal cell or head and neck cancer. Mean age approximately 66 years, range about 23 to 80; 82.7% male.

Regarding the study as a whole: No antigen was identified for the clonally expanded peripheral T cells. Low normalized T-cell clonal expansion also characterized some of the nonresponders.

Between the trimmed V and J ends, which lost 0 bases and 0 bases, there was a span of 10 bases. The length of the CDR3 is 17 residues. Germline V gene lookup returns CDR1 SGHNT and CDR2 YYREEE (reference sequence). Using immunoSEQ multiplex PCR, the repertoire was profiled, and TCRdb retains in-frame clones only, with some absent. Of tens of thousands of clones listed, around 87% are singletons. The chain has TRBV5-4 and TRBJ1-6; D remains ambiguous. Sample: CD4+ or CD8+ T cells sorted from blood, taken in a trial of the OX40 agonist ivuxolimab. The TCR originated in an adult with an advanced solid tumor such as melanoma, head and neck, liver or kidney cancer. CDR3 bases: TGTGCCAGCAGCTTGGTGGGCAGCAGCTCCTATAATTCACCCCTCCACTTT. Protein: CASSLVGSSSYNSPLHF.